These 11 T cell receptor beta chains originate from one sample sequenced in a study of blood T cell repertoires in COVID-19. Clones were read by immunoSEQ multiplex PCR, and TCRdb kept only the in-frame ones, dropping some. Of some 150,000 clones in the sample, 84% were seen once. Sequencing input: peripheral blood. The receptors shown here come from a woman aged 80 or over in a cohort sampled during active or convalescent COVID-19.

Here the CDR3 reads CASSPYNQPQHF. Here the CDR3 DNA reads TGTGCCAGCTCACCTTACAATCAGCCCCAGCATTTT. This rearrangement joins TRBV18 to TRBJ1-5; D unresolved. The CDR3 contains 12 residues. CDR1 and CDR2 (germline): KGHSH, LQKENI. Trimming left V 3 bases short and J 3 bases short, with 3 bases between. The whole variable domain, filled in from reference TRBV18 and TRBJ1-5, reads NAGVMQNPRHLVRRRGQEARLRCSPMKGHSHVYWYRQLPEEGLKFMVYLQKENIIDESGMPKERFSAEFPKEGPSILRIQQVVRGDSAAYFCASSPYNQPQHFGDGTRLSIL.

The gene calls are TRBV5-8 and TRBJ2-5, with 7 positions matching TRBD2. The germline V gene has CDR1 SGHTS and CDR2 YDEGEE. The CDR3 has 16 amino acids. After removal of 4 bases from V and 2 bases from J, the junction contained 11 bases not matched to a gene. CDR3 in DNA: TGTGCCAGCAGCCCGGGGACTATCCAGGTTCAAGAGACCCAGTACTTC. This translates into CASSPGTIQVQETQYF.

The gene calls are TRBV9 and TRBJ2-5; D may be TRBD2 (5 bases). CDR3 size: 16 residues. Germline-derived CDR1 and CDR2 are SGDLS and YYNGEE. Between the trimmed V and J ends, which lost 1 base and 4 bases, there was a span of 17 bases. The CDR3 coding sequence is TGTGCCAGCAGCGTAACTAGTAGCTCTTCAGTAGAGACCCAGTACTTC. Translating it yields CASSVTSSSSVETQYF. The full variable domain, with the rest looked up from reference TRBV9 and TRBJ2-5, is DSGVTQTPKHLITATGQRVTLRCSPRSGDLSVYWYQQSLDQGLQFLIQYYNGEERAKGNILERFSAQQFPDLHSELNLSSLELGDSALYFCASSVTSSSSVETQYFGPGTRLLVL.

The table lists this clone with a count of one. The rearrangement links TRBV6-4 to TRBJ1-1; D not resolved. V lost 3 bases and J 1 base, leaving 21 bases between the germline ends. CDR3 length: 18 residues. The germline V gene encodes CDR1 MRHNA and CDR2 SNTAGT. In nucleotides, the CDR3 is TGTGCCAGCAGTGAAGTTTATTACGCGGGGTCGGGGAACACTGAAGCTTTCTTT. Its protein product is CASSEVYYAGSGNTEAFF.

This rearrangement joins TRBV18 to TRBJ1-2; 10 bases are a match to TRBD1. Germline CDR1 reads KGHSH; CDR2 reads LQKENI. V lost 5 bases to trimming and J lost 8 bases; unmatched junction nucleotides: 8. The CDR3 has 14 amino acids. CDR3 in amino acids: CASSRQGAREGYTF. As DNA, the CDR3 is TGTGCCAGCTCAAGACAGGGGGCGCGGGAAGGCTACACCTTC. Supplemented by reference TRBV18 and TRBJ1-2, the full variable domain reads NAGVMQNPRHLVRRRGQEARLRCSPMKGHSHVYWYRQLPEEGLKFMVYLQKENIIDESGMPKERFSAEFPKEGPSILRIQQVVRGDSAAYFCASSRQGAREGYTFGSGTRLTVV.

The chain carries TRBV6-2 or TRBV6-3 and TRBJ2-5; 8 nucleotides align to TRBD2. The CDR3 is made up of 14 amino acids. The junction had 4 bases not matched to a gene; V was cut back by 2 bases and J by 5 bases. Germline V lookup: CDR1 MNHEY, CDR2 SVGEGT. The CDR3 DNA reads as TGTGCCAGCAGTTACCCCGGGACTAGGGAGACCCAGTACTTC. Residues: CASSYPGTRETQYF.

The rearrangement joins TRBV7-8 to TRBJ1-5; 7 nucleotides agree with TRBD1. CDR1 is SGHVS, CDR2 FQNEAQ, per germline. CDR3 length: 16 residues. Unmatched junction bases numbered 9, after V lost 5 bases and J lost 2 bases. The CDR3 coding sequence is TGTGCCAGCAGCCCTCAGGGGGGTGGTGGCAATCAGCCCCAGCATTTT. This encodes CASSPQGGGGNQPQHF. The variable domain in full, completed from reference TRBV7-8 and TRBJ1-5, reads GAGVSQSPRYKVAKRGQDVALRCDPISGHVSLFWYQQALGQGPEFLTYFQNEAQLDKSGLPSDRFFAERPEGSVSTLKIQRTQQEDSAVYLCASSPQGGGGNQPQHFGDGTRLSIL.

With respect to this clone: This sample includes further DNA sequences coding for the same CDR3. The chain is built from TRBV4-1 and TRBJ1-2, with a weak D call TRBD1 (6 bases). The CDR3 contains 15 residues. V was trimmed by 1 base and J by 2 bases, leaving 11 bases between them. Germline lookup yields CDR1 MGHRA and CDR2 YSYEKL. The CDR3 DNA reads as TGCGCCAGCAGCCAAGTTAGGACAGAAAACTATGGCTACACCTTC. Residues: CASSQVRTENYGYTF.

Ten or more counts support this clone. The chain recombines TRBV28 with TRBJ1-1; 10 bases line up with TRBD1. The CDR3 contains 17 residues. V trimming: 6 bases; J trimming: 5 bases; junction bases outside the gene matches: 15. The V gene's germline CDR1 is MDHEN and CDR2 SYDVKM. The CDR3 DNA reads TGTGCCAGCAGAAGCAGGGAGGGACAGGGGCTACCAACTGAAGCTTTCTTT. Translating it yields CASRSREGQGLPTEAFF.

The rearrangement joins TRBV6-6 to TRBJ2-7; maybe TRBD1 (5 bases). The CDR3 runs 15 residues. Between the trimmed V and J ends, which lost 5 bases and 6 bases, there was a span of 20 bases. Germline V gene sequence: CDR1 MNHNY, CDR2 SVGAGI (reference sequence). DNA for the CDR3: TGTGCCAGCAGTCCCCCCCAGGGAACTCTCTCCGAGCAGTACTTC. This codes for CASSPPQGTLSEQYF.

Only a few counts were recorded for this clone. The chain has TRBV3-1 (or the pseudogene TRBV3-2) and TRBJ2-7; D might be TRBD2 (6 bases). The CDR3 covers 12 residues. V was clipped by 5 bases and J by 6 bases, with 11 bases between them. Per the germline V gene, CDR1 is LGHDT and CDR2 is YNNKEL (reference sequence). This CDR3 is CASSRTNGEQYF. The CDR3 nucleotides are TGTGCCAGCAGCAGGACTAACGGCGAGCAGTACTTC.